This T cell receptor (beta chain) was observed in a study of blood T cell repertoires in COVID-19 (TCRdb year 2020). For context, the study as a whole: Samples covering the acute and convalescent phases of COVID-19 were provided by collaborators in the United States, Italy and Spain. The material from the prospective study consisted of cDNA or gDNA derived from T cells, B-cell-depleted T cells, or PBMCs. The dataset comprised deeply sampled blood TCRbeta repertoires from subjects exposed to, actively infected with, or recovered from COVID-19. The repertoires were released in a freely available public database meant as a resource for research on the immune response to SARS-CoV-2. The samples were drawn from two sources: the first 160 participants of the ongoing ImmuneRACE study, and about 1,300 subjects contributed by 6 global collaborators. Sample metadata almost always included a de-identified subject ID, COVID-19 status, age in years and sex. Where available, HLA class I and class II types were obtained from metadata supplied by the sample provider rather than from assay-based typing.

What the work shows at the level of the full study, not this receptor alone: How much clinical and demographic metadata was included differed by source and by participant, and the metadata was provided uncurated.

TCRbeta CDR3 regions were amplified from genomic DNA by means of the immunoSEQ Assay, a bias-controlled multiplex PCR. On the study's bioinformatics: Nucleated cell counts per sample were estimated from amplification of reference gene primers within the assay. Sequence reads were collapsed and filtered to measure the absolute abundance of every unique TCRbeta CDR3 rearrangement. Productive Simpson clonality was computed per sample as the square root of Simpson's diversity index over productive rearrangements. TCRdb took over this immuneACCESS table, retaining in-frame rearrangements with V and J assigned. Such tables are incomplete; in checked studies, under half of the missing clones stem from an unresolved V gene, and the remainder is unexplained. V, J and clone size reflect that table, while D and trimming were determined from the DNA. For this sample there are more than 85,000 clones; approximately 82% appear just once. Over 9.5% of the sample rests with the top ten.

With regard to this clone: Its antigen is unknown. No per-base quality is available; no much larger clone lies one base away.

The CDR3 starts with the cysteine, ends with the phenylalanine, and has 15 residues. Only the CDR3 portion is preserved as DNA: 45 bases, with reading frame beginning at the first base. According to the germline V gene (reference sequence), CDR1 reads SEHNR and CDR2 reads FQNEAQ. Trimming at the junction amounts to 3 bases on V and 3 bases on J, and the germline ends lie 14 bases apart. The collaborating institutions used their own protocols to collect whole blood in K2EDTA tubes. For TCRbeta analysis, collaborator samples were shipped as frozen whole blood, as isolated PBMCs, or as DNA extracted from either sample type.

The specimen sequenced was peripheral blood. The receptor was isolated from a man aged 65 to 85 with acute or convalescent COVID-19. This sequence uses TRBV7-9 and TRBJ1-1; the D segment could be TRBD1, given 5 matching bases. The DNA sequence is TGTGCCAGCAGCTTGGCAGGGTTCGGTGACACTGAAGCTTTCTTT. Its coded protein is CASSLAGFGDTEAFF.